The 20 T cell receptor beta chains given below trace back to one sample, sequenced in a study of blood T cell repertoires in COVID-19. Produced via immunoSEQ multiplex PCR; TCRdb's table is partial and in-frame only. The sample lists about 73,000 clones, about 80% seen once, with over 25% in the top ten. The sequencing sample was made of peripheral blood. All receptors derive from a human donor in a cohort sampled during active COVID-19.

The genes are TRBV6-5 and TRBJ1-4, with D perhaps matching TRBD1 (5 bases). Looked up from germline, CDR1 is MNHEY and CDR2 is SVGAGI. The CDR3 sequence is 14 residues long. Trimming stripped 6 bases from V and 2 bases from J, with 10 bases between. CDR3 bases: TGTGCCAGCAGCCCAGGGCCTACTAATGAAAAACTGTTTTTT. Protein: CASSPGPTNEKLFF.

The rearrangement joins TRBV4-1 to TRBJ1-1; 12 nucleotides line up with TRBD1. Germline values: CDR1 MGHRA, CDR2 YSYEKL. The V and J ends lost 7 bases and 5 bases, in that order; junction bases with no gene match: 8. The CDR3 spans 15 residues. CDR3 coding DNA: TGCGCCAGCACTTCCGGGACAGGGGGCAATACTGAAGCTTTCTTT. It codes for CASTSGTGGNTEAFF.

The chain employs TRBV9 and TRBJ2-1, with TRBD2 matching 10 bases. V shed 2 bases and J 2 bases; nucleotides not matched to a gene: 1. The CDR3 consists of 15 residues. The germline V gene has CDR1 SGDLS and CDR2 YYNGEE. The CDR3 bases are TGTGCCAGCAGCGTTAGCGGGGGGACCTACAATGAGCAGTTCTTC. Its protein is CASSVSGGTYNEQFF.

The chain employs TRBV27 and TRBJ1-5; TRBD1 is a possible D gene (6 bases). The CDR3 has 14 residues. The germline V gene has CDR1 MNHEY and CDR2 SMNVEV (reference sequence). V was trimmed by 5 bases and J by 6 bases, leaving 14 bases between them. CDR3 protein: CASSIPGVPQPQHF. Here the CDR3 DNA reads TGTGCCAGCAGTATACCAGGGGTTCCTCAGCCCCAGCATTTT.

This chain links TRBV19 with TRBJ2-5; D not resolved. This CDR3 is 15 amino acids long. V was pared by 10 bases and J by 5 bases, with 23 bases between. Germline assignment: CDR1 LNHDA and CDR2 SQIVND (reference sequence). The CDR3 protein is CATKPLGPAGETQYF. The CDR3 DNA sequence: TGTGCCACCAAACCCCTAGGTCCCGCCGGGGAGACCCAGTACTTC.

This clone has only a few counts. The gene calls are TRBV5-4 and TRBJ2-7; 10 nucleotides align to TRBD2. The V and J ends lost 3 bases and 6 bases, in that order; junction bases with no gene match: 9. The CDR3 is 15 residues long. Germline CDR1 reads SGHNT; CDR2 reads YYREEE (reference sequence). In nucleotides, the CDR3 is TGTGCCAGCAGCTGGGGGAGCGGGGGGGCCGCCGAGCAGTACTTC. Protein: CASSWGSGGAAEQYF.

The chain carries TRBV10-3 and TRBJ2-5; 9 nucleotides match TRBD1. CDR3 size: 17 residues. The germline gives CDR1 ENHRY, CDR2 SYGVKD. The V gene end was trimmed by 4 bases and the J gene end by 4 bases; junction bases not matched to a gene: 13. CDR3 region: CAISAGTGTPLGETQYF. The DNA for the CDR3 is TGTGCCATCAGTGCCGGGACAGGGACCCCCCTTGGAGAGACCCAGTACTTC.

The chain is built from TRBV4-3 and TRBJ2-1, with TRBD1 as a possible D gene (6 bases). V was cut by 3 bases and J by 3 bases, with 18 bases left in between. CDR3 length: 17 residues. In germline, CDR1 is LGHNA, CDR2 YSLEER. CDR3 residues: CASSHPAYQGIYNEQFF. The CDR3 DNA reads TGCGCCAGCAGCCACCCCGCGTATCAGGGGATCTACAATGAGCAGTTCTTC.

This clone was detected a few times. The chain is built from TRBV3-1 (or the pseudogene TRBV3-2) and TRBJ1-3; 9 bases fit TRBD1. Germline assignment: CDR1 LGHDT and CDR2 YNNKEL (reference sequence). The length of the CDR3 is 17 residues. V shed 4 bases, J shed 0 bases, and the junction held 7 bases outside the gene matches. The CDR3 DNA follows: TGTGCCAGCAGCCCCCGAGGGACAGGGAGCTCTGGAAACACCATATATTTT. It yields the protein CASSPRGTGSSGNTIYF.

This chain links TRBV9 with TRBJ2-3, with D unclear. The CDR3 consists of 14 residues. The germline CDR1 and CDR2 sequences are SGDLS and YYNGEE. The germline V and J ends were trimmed by 2 bases and 3 bases, with 10 bases remaining between them. The CDR3 is CASSVMTPTDTQYF. Written as DNA, the CDR3 is TGTGCCAGCAGCGTGATGACACCTACAGATACGCAGTATTTT. The variable domain in full, with the rest retrieved from reference TRBV9 and TRBJ2-3, is DSGVTQTPKHLITATGQRVTLRCSPRSGDLSVYWYQQSLDQGLQFLIQYYNGEERAKGNILERFSAQQFPDLHSELNLSSLELGDSALYFCASSVMTPTDTQYFGPGTRLTVL.

V usage is TRBV6-6 and J usage is TRBJ1-6; 9 positions agree with TRBD1. J gave up 6 bases and V 7 bases, and 10 bases lay outside the gene matches. Germline V CDR1 and CDR2: MNHNY, SVGAGI (reference sequence). The CDR3 extends over 16 amino acids. CDR3: CASIKQGARGNSPLHF. In DNA form, the CDR3 reads TGTGCCAGCATCAAACAGGGGGCTCGTGGTAATTCACCCCTCCACTTT.

The V and J genes are TRBV5-1 and TRBJ1-2; D uncertain. Germline CDR1 and CDR2: SGHRS and YFSETQ. The CDR3 covers 13 residues. Trimming left V 4 bases short and J 4 bases short, with 11 bases between. The CDR3 loop reads CASSGGMTYGYTF. The CDR3 DNA is TGCGCCAGCAGCGGCGGGATGACCTATGGCTACACCTTC. The variable domain in full, with the rest retrieved from reference TRBV5-1 and TRBJ1-2, is KAGVTQTPRYLIKTRGQQVTLSCSPISGHRSVSWYQQTPGQGLQFLFEYFSETQRNKGNFPGRFSGRQFSNSRSEMNVSTLELGDSALYLCASSGGMTYGYTFGSGTRLTVV.

The V and J genes are TRBV29-1 and TRBJ1-4, with D possibly TRBD1 on 5 matching bases. The CDR3 totals 13 residues. In germline, CDR1 is SQVTM, CDR2 ANQGSEA. V shed 4 bases and J shed 7 bases, with 13 bases lying between them. CDR3 residues: CSVAPGEGEKLFF. In nucleotides, the CDR3 is TGCAGCGTTGCTCCGGGGGAGGGTGAAAAACTGTTTTTT. Complete variable domain (other parts from reference TRBV29-1 and TRBJ1-4): SAVISQKPSRDICQRGTSLTIQCQVDSQVTMMFWYRQQPGQSLTLIATANQGSEATYESGFVIDKFPISRPNLTFSTLTVSNMSPEDSSIYLCSVAPGEGEKLFFGSGTQLSVL.

This clone was observed a few times. This rearrangement joins TRBV2 to TRBJ2-1; TRBD2 matches 16 bases. The germline V gene encodes CDR1 SNHLY and CDR2 FYNNEI. The V gene end was trimmed by 1 base and the J gene end by 7 bases; junction bases not matched to a gene: 10. The CDR3 is 19 amino acids. CDR3 region: CASSEEGTSGGALLNEQFF. In DNA, the CDR3 is TGTGCCAGCAGTGAAGAAGGGACTAGCGGGGGGGCTCTGCTTAATGAGCAGTTCTTC.

The rearrangement joins TRBV19 to TRBJ1-5; D is perhaps TRBD1 (6 bases). The V end lost 0 bases, the J end lost 4 bases, and 10 bases lay between the germline ends. This CDR3 contains 15 residues. Germline CDR1 and CDR2: LNHDA and SQIVND (reference sequence). CDR3: CASSIEGGQNQPQHF. Written as DNA, the CDR3 is TGTGCCAGTAGTATAGAGGGGGGGCAGAATCAGCCCCAGCATTTT.

The genes are TRBV2 and TRBJ2-7; 7 bases line up with TRBD1. Unmatched junction bases numbered 10, after V lost 6 bases and J lost 2 bases. This CDR3 region has 15 residues. Looked up from germline, CDR1 is SNHLY and CDR2 is FYNNEI. The CDR3, as DNA: TGTGCCAGCAGAAAAGGGGACAGCCTTACCTACGAGCAGTACTTC. Its protein product is CASRKGDSLTYEQYF.

A few counts support this clone. The rearrangement uses TRBV7-9 and TRBJ1-4; tentative D call: TRBD1 (6 bases). Germline V gives CDR1 SEHNR, CDR2 FQNEAQ (reference sequence). Trimming stripped 1 base from V and 6 bases from J, with 15 bases between. This CDR3 is 16 amino acids long. The CDR3 coding sequence is TGTGCCAGCAGCTTAGGAGGGGGATTCAGGGATGAAAAACTGTTTTTT. Translating gives CASSLGGGFRDEKLFF.

The chain joins TRBV2 to TRBJ1-3; D is uncertain. CDR3 length: 13 residues. Germline-derived CDR1 and CDR2 are SNHLY and FYNNEI. Trimming shortened V by 2 bases and J by 2 bases, and 4 bases separated the two germline ends. The CDR3 here is CASSEQAGNTIYF. DNA of the CDR3: TGTGCCAGCAGTGAACAGGCTGGAAACACCATATATTTT. The full variable domain, in which reference TRBV2 and TRBJ1-3 provide the parts outside the CDR3, is EPEVTQTPSHQVTQMGQEVILRCVPISNHLYFYWYRQILGQKVEFLVSFYNNEISEKSEIFDDQFSVERPDGSNFTLKIRSTKLEDSAMYFCASSEQAGNTIYFGEGSWLTVV.

The V and J genes are TRBV9 and TRBJ1-5; no clear D gene. Germline V gene sequence: CDR1 SGDLS, CDR2 YYNGEE. V lost 4 bases to trimming and J lost 0 bases, with 14 bases between them. The CDR3 consists of 16 residues. The CDR3 loop is CASSPGGDYSNQPQHF. The CDR3 DNA reads TGTGCCAGCAGCCCGGGCGGGGATTATAGCAATCAGCCCCAGCATTTT.

The gene calls are TRBV27 and TRBJ2-3; perhaps TRBD2 as D (7 bases). Germline CDR1 reads MNHEY; CDR2 reads SMNVEV (reference sequence). CDR3 length: 16 amino acids. The germline V and J ends were trimmed by 3 bases and 0 bases, with 13 bases remaining between them. CDR3 loop: CASSFRGGPSTDTQYF. CDR3 sequence (DNA): TGTGCCAGCAGTTTTAGGGGGGGGCCTAGCACAGATACGCAGTATTTT.